The entry below gives a single T cell receptor (beta chain) sequence along with its context. No antigen is known for it. There are no base qualities to consult, and no much larger clone falls within one base. Collaborating institutions collected whole blood in K2EDTA tubes following their own protocols. For TCRbeta analysis, collaborators shipped samples as frozen whole blood, isolated PBMCs, or DNA extracted from either of those sample types. The data were taken from a study of blood T cell repertoires in COVID-19 (dated by TCRdb to 2020 to 2021). Describing the broader study: Samples from collaborators originated in the United States, Italy and Spain and spanned both the acute and convalescent phases of COVID-19. The material from the prospective study consisted of cDNA or gDNA derived from T cells, B-cell-depleted T cells, or PBMCs. The dataset comprised deeply sampled blood TCRbeta repertoires from subjects exposed to, actively infected with, or recovered from COVID-19. The repertoires were made available in a free public database intended to serve as a resource for research on the immune response to SARS-CoV-2. Samples were obtained from the ongoing ImmuneRACE study (first 160 participants) and from 1,254 subjects provided by 6 global collaborators. Nearly every sample came with metadata listing a de-identified subject ID, COVID-19 status, age in years and sex. Where available, HLA class I and class II types were taken from metadata supplied by the sample provider and were not determined by assay-based typing.

The CDR3 runs 13 residues from the cysteine to the phenylalanine. Only the CDR3 DNA stays, 39 bases, in frame from base 1. As encoded in the germline V gene, CDR1 is WSHSY while CDR2 is SAAADI. V and J lose 6 bases and 5 bases, and a span of 14 bases separates them. TCRbeta CDR3 regions were amplified from genomic DNA using the immunoSEQ Assay, a bias-controlled multiplex PCR. Processing in the source paper ran as follows. The number of nucleated cells in each sample was estimated from the amplification of reference gene primers within the assay. To quantify the absolute abundance of each unique TCRbeta CDR3 rearrangement, sequence reads were collapsed and filtered. For each sample, productive Simpson clonality was calculated by taking the square root of Simpson's diversity index across productive rearrangements. TCRdb holds this immuneACCESS table with in-frame rearrangements only. Some clones are missing; in checked studies, unresolved V genes explain under half, and the rest has no known cause. V, J and clone size are those of that table, while D and trimming were read from the DNA. The sample profile shows 45,000 to 65,000 clones; approximately 86% of them were found once. Clones ranked in the top ten supply around 15% of the sample.

Overall study outcomes, separate from this receptor: The amount of clinical and demographic metadata varied by source and participant and was provided uncurated.

Sequencing input: peripheral blood. This clonotype was obtained from a man aged 40-49 years with acute or convalescent COVID-19. The rearrangement combines TRBV10-2 with TRBJ2-7; a weak D assignment points to TRBD1 (6 bases agree). In nucleotides, the sequence is TGCGCCAGCAGATTGCAGGGGAGCCACGAGCAGTACTTC. It translates to CASRLQGSHEQYF.